This TCR beta chain came from a study of CD8+CD57+ T cells in acquired aplastic anemia. Study-wide results and caveats: Roughly 30 CD8+ CDR3 sequences occurred in both the patients and the controls.

A note on this clonotype: Its antigen remains unknown.

The V gene's germline CDR1 is LNHDA and CDR2 SQIVND (reference sequence). This CDR3 is built from 16 residues. Trimming took off 7 bases at V and 6 bases at J, with 22 bases between the two ends. According to the study, genomic DNA was the template for TCR beta VDJ and CDR3 profiling. TCRdb recomputed calls from the reads with MiXCR, one row per CDR3 protein. The sample carries 150,000 to 200,000 distinct CDR3 sequences, 64% recorded once. The J gene is TRBJ1-5, the V gene TRBV19; the D is unclear. Sequenced: sorted CD4+, CD8+, or CD8+CD57+ T cells (not recorded which) from PBMCs. The sequence was collected from a human donor with severe aplastic anemia or a healthy control (not recorded which). The CDR3 spells CASIFRMADLGQPQHF. The CDR3, as DNA: TGTGCCAGTATTTTTCGCATGGCCGACTTGGGTCAGCCCCAGCATTTT.